Following are 17 T cell receptor beta chains from one sample sequenced in a study of radiotherapy plus CTLA-4 blockade in lung cancer (dated by TCRdb to between 2018 and 2020). Library generation was performed with the immunoSEQ multiplex PCR assay. The table was pulled from immuneACCESS by TCRdb, which kept in-frame rearrangements only. Such tables lose some clones; where checked, under half of the loss comes from unresolved V genes, and the rest has no known cause. The sample contains around 99,000 clones, 70% to 90% of them found a single time. Clones ranked in the top ten supply more than 4.5% of the sample. Sequencing used peripheral blood, obtained from a patient treated with radiotherapy plus ipilimumab. Source of these receptors: a human donor with non-small cell lung cancer that progressed on radiotherapy plus ipilimumab.

Notes on this clone: The same CDR3 can be traced to other DNA sequences in this sample. The V gene is TRBV5-1, the J gene TRBJ1-1, with D possibly being TRBD1 (6 bases). Trimming shortened V by 0 bases and J by 5 bases, and 11 bases separated the two germline ends. In germline, CDR1 is SGHRS, CDR2 YFSETQ. The CDR3 is made up of 14 amino acids. The CDR3 sequence: CASSLAGGYTEAFF. The CDR3 DNA reads as TGCGCCAGCAGCTTGGCGGGGGGCTATACTGAAGCTTTCTTT. Filled out from reference TRBV5-1 and TRBJ1-1, the complete variable domain reads KAGVTQTPRYLIKTRGQQVTLSCSPISGHRSVSWYQQTPGQGLQFLFEYFSETQRNKGNFPGRFSGRQFSNSRSEMNVSTLELGDSALYLCASSLAGGYTEAFFGQGTRLTVV.

The chain carries TRBV7-8 and TRBJ2-1, with a possible D match to TRBD1 (5 bases). V was cut by 5 bases and J by 14 bases, with 19 bases left in between. CDR1 and CDR2 from the germline V gene are SGHVS and FQNEAQ. This CDR3 has 13 amino acids. DNA of the CDR3: TGTGCCAGCAGCCCGCAGATAAGAAAAGGGGAGTTCTTC. Protein: CASSPQIRKGEFF.

This clone occurred a few times. V is TRBV13 and J is TRBJ2-7; 8 bases fit TRBD2. Per the germline V gene, CDR1 is PRHDT and CDR2 is FYEKMQ (reference sequence). V lost 8 bases, J lost 4 bases, and 7 bases stayed unmatched. This CDR3 region has 13 residues. Written as DNA, the CDR3 is TGTGCCAGCCGGAGCGGGAGTCGGTACGAGCAGTACTTC. Protein: CASRSGSRYEQYF. Full variable domain (rest looked up from reference TRBV13 and TRBJ2-7): AAGVIQSPRHLIKEKRETATLKCYPIPRHDTVYWYQQGPGQDPQFLISFYEKMQSDKGSIPDRFSAQQFSDYHSELNMSSLELGDSALYFCASRSGSRYEQYFGPGTRLTVT.

This chain connects TRBV30 to TRBJ2-3; 7 bases map to TRBD2. This CDR3 region has 15 residues. Germline CDR1 and CDR2: GTSNPN and SVGIG (reference sequence). J was trimmed by 0 bases and V by 3 bases; bases with no gene match: 6. DNA of the CDR3: TGTGCCTGGAGCGAACTAGCGCGAAGCACAGATACGCAGTATTTT. It specifies CAWSELARSTDTQYF.

This sequence joins TRBV12-5 and TRBJ2-7; 10 bases are a match to TRBD2. The ends lost 5 bases at V and 2 bases at J; junction bases unmatched: 12. Per the germline V gene, CDR1 is LGHNT and CDR2 is FRNRAP. This CDR3 is 17 amino acids long. This CDR3 reads CASGQRTSGQDPYEQYF. CDR3 nucleotides: TGTGCTAGTGGTCAAAGGACTAGCGGCCAAGATCCCTACGAGCAGTACTTC.

The CDR3, as DNA: TGTGCCAGCGCTAGCGGGAGGACCAACTACGAGCAGTACTTC. It is translated as CASASGRTNYEQYF. This chain connects TRBV6-1 to TRBJ2-7; TRBD2 matches at 11 bases. After removal of 8 bases from V and 3 bases from J, the junction contained 6 bases not matched to a gene. The CDR3 is 14 residues long. Germline CDR1 reads MNHNS; CDR2 reads SASEGT.

The chain is built from TRBV6-5 and TRBJ2-1, with TRBD2 matching over 8 bases. The CDR3 has 14 residues. Looked up from germline, CDR1 is MNHEY and CDR2 is SVGAGI. V was pared by 5 bases and J by 9 bases, with 9 bases of the junction left unmatched. Written as DNA, the CDR3 is TGTGCCAGCAGTGAAAACAGCGGGAGTAGTGAGCAGTTCTTC. This sequence encodes CASSENSGSSEQFF.

V is TRBV5-1 and J is TRBJ1-1, with a tentative D call TRBD1 (5 bases). The germline V gene has CDR1 SGHRS and CDR2 YFSETQ. The V and J ends lost 4 bases and 1 base respectively, with 23 bases between them. The CDR3 contains 18 residues. The CDR3 reads CASSPGGSRRSQNTEAFF. CDR3 in DNA: TGCGCCAGCAGCCCCGGGGGATCCCGCAGATCCCAGAACACTGAAGCTTTCTTT.

The chain combines TRBV11-1 with TRBJ1-1; no clear D. CDR1 is SGHAT and CDR2 is FQDESV in the germline V gene (reference sequence). Trimming took off 1 base at V and 1 base at J, with 10 bases between the two ends. There are 15 residues in the CDR3. CDR3 in amino acids: CASSLEDGGNTEAFF. CDR3 nucleotide sequence: TGTGCCAGCAGCTTAGAGGACGGTGGGAACACTGAAGCTTTCTTT.

The gene calls are TRBV2 and TRBJ2-7, with TRBD1 identical over 8 bases. Trimming removed 4 bases from V and 3 bases from J; junction bases left unmatched: 5. Germline CDR1 is SNHLY and CDR2 is FYNNEI. The CDR3 length is 14 residues. The CDR3 bases are TGTGCCAGCAGTGGAGGGACAGGAGGCTACGAGCAGTACTTC. The encoded protein is CASSGGTGGYEQYF.

The chain recombines TRBV6-4 with TRBJ2-7, with a tentative D call TRBD2 (6 bases). V lost 0 bases and J lost 3, with 33 bases in between. The CDR3 runs 22 residues. Per the germline V gene, CDR1 is MRHNA and CDR2 is SNTAGT. The CDR3 nucleotides are TGTGCCAGCAGTGACTCCGGACTAAAGGTTACCGTTTTACTTAAGGGTCACTACGAGCAGTACTTC. Its translation is CASSDSGLKVTVLLKGHYEQYF.

V gene TRBV4-1 combines with J gene TRBJ2-7; D is perhaps TRBD1 (5 bases). The CDR3 has 19 residues. The germline V gene encodes CDR1 MGHRA and CDR2 YSYEKL. V dropped 3 bases and J dropped 0 bases, with 24 bases sitting between them. CDR3 sequence (DNA): TGCGCCAGCAGCCAGCCAATTCGGGTCGGTACAGGATCCTCCTACGAGCAGTACTTC. Protein: CASSQPIRVGTGSSYEQYF.

A single count supports this clone. CDR3 loop: CASSRWDRGRLGEKLFF. DNA of the CDR3: TGTGCCAGCAGCCGATGGGACAGGGGGCGCCTTGGTGAAAAACTGTTTTTT. This sequence joins TRBV5-5 and TRBJ1-4; the match to TRBD1 covers 12 bases. Trimming took 4 bases from V and 7 from J; bases not matched to a gene: 11. CDR3 length: 17 residues. CDR1 is SGHKS, CDR2 YYEKEE, per germline (reference sequence).

The J gene is TRBJ2-5, the V gene TRBV9; no definite D call. The CDR3 length is 11 residues. Germline-derived CDR1 and CDR2 are SGDLS and YYNGEE. Trimming removed 4 bases from V and 5 bases from J, with 6 bases in between. The CDR3: CASSPGETQYF. The DNA of the CDR3 is TGTGCCAGCAGCCCCGGGGAGACCCAGTACTTC.

The chain employs TRBV4-1 and TRBJ1-2; tentatively, D is TRBD1 (5 bases). Germline CDR1 reads MGHRA; CDR2 reads YSYEKL. The germline V and J ends were trimmed by 3 bases and 2 bases, with 19 bases remaining between them. The CDR3 runs 17 residues. CDR3 nucleotide sequence: TGCGCCAGCAGCCAGGTCTCGCCGGGGGACGGAAACTATGGCTACACCTTC. Translated, it gives CASSQVSPGDGNYGYTF.

Only a few counts were recorded for this clone. The chain links TRBV19 to TRBJ1-5, with D maybe TRBD1 (5 bases). This CDR3 has 14 amino acids. The germline gives CDR1 LNHDA, CDR2 SQIVND (reference sequence). V lost 3 bases to trimming and J lost 9 bases, with 15 bases between them. CDR3 sequence (DNA): TGTGCCAGTAGTATTACGGGGGACGGGTCGCCCCAGCATTTT. Protein product: CASSITGDGSPQHF.

The V call is TRBV6-5, the J call TRBJ1-2; D is possibly TRBD1 (5 bases). The CDR3 extends over 15 amino acids. Trimming removed 7 bases from V and 3 bases from J, with 18 bases in between. Per germline, CDR1 MNHEY and CDR2 SVGAGI. This CDR3 is CASIIRGAVDYGYTF. CDR3 in DNA: TGTGCCAGCATTATAAGGGGCGCGGTGGACTATGGCTACACCTTC.